These 9 T cell receptor beta chains originate from one sample sequenced in a study of CD8 T cells in Susac syndrome. The authors reverse transcribed roughly 0.5 to 1 ug RNA with random hexamers. One entry per CDR3 protein, called by TCRdb with MiXCR from the immunoSEQ multiplex PCR reads. This table holds 95,000 to 150,000 distinct CDR3 sequences, 85% to 95% found once. Sequencing was carried out using CD8+ T cells from PBMCs. The receptors were gathered from a human donor with Susac syndrome.

The chain links TRBV2 to TRBJ2-7; D is unresolved. Germline V gene data show CDR1 as SNHLY and CDR2 as FYNNEI. This CDR3 comprises 13 residues. Trimming left V 2 bases short and J 9 bases short, with 14 bases between. DNA for the CDR3: TGTGCCAGCAGTGAATGGCATTTACGAGGGCAGTACTTC. Its protein product is CASSEWHLRGQYF.

The chain is built from TRBV9 and TRBJ2-2; D ambiguous. CDR1 is SGDLS and CDR2 is YYNGEE in the germline V gene. The V end lost 0 bases, the J end lost 10 bases, and 7 bases lay between the germline ends. The CDR3 totals 12 residues. In nucleotides, the CDR3 is TGTGCCAGCAGCGTAGGGGCCGTGGAGCTGTTTTTT. It yields the protein CASSVGAVELFF.

The genes are TRBV29-1 and TRBJ2-1; 10 nucleotides align to TRBD2. Per the germline V gene, CDR1 is SQVTM and CDR2 is ANQGSEA. This CDR3 has 13 residues. Trimming removed 6 bases from V and 9 bases from J; junction bases left unmatched: 8. The CDR3 sequence is CSVERGGLGEQFF. As DNA, the CDR3 is TGCAGCGTGGAGCGGGGGGGCCTCGGTGAGCAGTTCTTC.

The chain's CDR3 is CASSQGPRGLWDYGYTF. CDR3 bases: TGCGCCAGCAGCCAAGGCCCCCGGGGGCTGTGGGACTATGGCTACACCTTC. The chain carries TRBV4-1 and TRBJ1-2, with D possibly matching TRBD1 (6 bases). Looked up from germline, CDR1 is MGHRA and CDR2 is YSYEKL. Between the trimmed V and J ends, which lost 1 base and 3 bases, there was a span of 18 bases. CDR3 length: 17 amino acids.

The V and J genes are TRBV19 and TRBJ2-2; D not resolved. There are 11 residues in the CDR3. The germline V and J ends were trimmed by 5 bases and 6 bases, with 4 bases remaining between them. The V gene's germline CDR1 is LNHDA and CDR2 SQIVND (reference sequence). The CDR3 DNA is TGTGCCAGTAGTCTCCCCGGGGAGCTGTTTTTT. This encodes CASSLPGELFF. The whole variable domain, remainder taken from reference TRBV19 and TRBJ2-2, is DGGITQSPKYLFRKEGQNVTLSCEQNLNHDAMYWYRQDPGQGLRLIYYSQIVNDFQKGDIAEGYSVSREKKESFPLTVTSAQKNPTAFYLCASSLPGELFFGEGSRLTVL.

The chain has TRBV14 and TRBJ2-1; unclear D gene. The CDR3 is 13 amino acids. V was trimmed by 4 bases and J by 1 base, leaving 5 bases between them. In germline, CDR1 is SGHDN, CDR2 FVKESK. As DNA, the CDR3 is TGTGCCAGCAGCCTAAGGTCCTACAATGAGCAGTTCTTC. It encodes CASSLRSYNEQFF.

This chain links TRBV6-6 with TRBJ1-1, with 7 bases aligning to TRBD1. The CDR3 contains 13 residues. The ends lost 7 bases at V and 2 bases at J; junction bases unmatched: 4. Germline V lookup: CDR1 MNHNY, CDR2 SVGAGI (reference sequence). CDR3 DNA sequence: TGTGCCAGCATAGAGGGGGCCAACACTGAAGCTTTCTTT. Protein: CASIEGANTEAFF.

The V gene is TRBV18, the J gene TRBJ2-3, with TRBD2 identical over 7 bases. The V segment lost 2 bases and the J segment 4 bases; nucleotides outside the gene matches: 6. Germline CDR1 and CDR2: KGHSH and LQKENI. The CDR3 has 15 amino acids. CDR3 in DNA: TGTGCCAGCTCACCATTGAAGGGAGGGGCAGATACGCAGTATTTT. Its translation is CASSPLKGGADTQYF.

This sequence joins TRBV20-1 and TRBJ1-1; TRBD1 aligns across 7 bases. Per the germline V gene, CDR1 is DFQATT and CDR2 is SNEGSKA (reference sequence). Trimming removed 2 bases from V and 3 bases from J; junction bases left unmatched: 9. The length of the CDR3 is 15 residues. The CDR3, as DNA: TGCAGTGCTAGAAGACAGGGTGGCTCGCACACTGAAGCTTTCTTT. This translates into CSARRQGGSHTEAFF.